These 29 T cell receptor beta chains originate from one sample sequenced in a study of identical twins. TCRdb re-analysed the 5' RACE reads in MiXCR, keeping a single row per CDR3 protein. The table shows over 200,000 distinct CDR3 sequences, with 5.5% to 7.5% occurring only once. This same sample was also part of a study on T cells expressing NK-cell markers.

Sequencing used CD8+ T cells sorted from blood. All receptors derive from a woman aged 18-29 years in good health.

The rearrangement links TRBV7-9 to TRBJ2-3; D is ambiguous. Germline-derived CDR1 and CDR2 are SEHNR and FQNEAQ (reference sequence). This CDR3 has 11 residues. The V end lost 6 bases, the J end lost 6 bases, and 7 bases lay between the germline ends. CDR3 loop: CASRRQDTQYF. Here the CDR3 DNA reads TGTGCCAGCAGGAGGCAGGATACGCAGTATTTT.

This clonotype was picked up a small number of times. The chain has TRBV4-1 and TRBJ2-1; D is possibly TRBD1 (5 bases). This CDR3 contains 16 residues. Trimming stripped 1 base from V and 6 bases from J, with 16 bases between. Germline CDR1 MGHRA, CDR2 YSYEKL. CDR3 DNA: TGCGCCAGCAGCCAAGTGGGCCCAGGGCGGCCCAATGAGCAGTTCTTC. This sequence encodes CASSQVGPGRPNEQFF.

This sequence joins TRBV4-1 and TRBJ2-7; D could derive from TRBD1 or TRBD2 (5 bases each). Germline loops: CDR1 MGHRA, CDR2 YSYEKL. V was clipped by 1 base and J by 2 bases, with 6 bases between them. The CDR3 contains 13 residues. The CDR3 loop is CASSQGGTYEQYF. In DNA, the CDR3 is TGCGCCAGCAGCCAAGGGGGGACCTACGAGCAGTACTTC.

This clonotype was counted between two and nine times. The chain carries TRBV7-7 and TRBJ2-7, with 7 bases aligning to TRBD1. Germline values: CDR1 SSHAT, CDR2 FNYEAQ (reference sequence). V lost 5 bases and J lost 4; bases outside the gene matches: 11. The CDR3 has 15 residues. As DNA, the CDR3 is TGTGCCAGCAGCCCCGCCCAGGGGGTCGAGTACGAGCAGTACTTC. Amino acid sequence: CASSPAQGVEYEQYF.

This chain joins TRBV19 and TRBJ1-1; D unclear. V shed 4 bases and J shed 6 bases, with 9 bases lying between them. CDR3 size: 12 residues. Germline lookup yields CDR1 LNHDA and CDR2 SQIVND (reference sequence). CDR3 bases: TGTGCCAGTAGTAAACGTAGCGCTGAAGCTTTCTTT. Amino acid sequence: CASSKRSAEAFF.

The chain has TRBV5-5 and TRBJ2-7; TRBD2 matches at 7 bases. This CDR3 is 14 amino acids long. Germline V gene data show CDR1 as SGHKS and CDR2 as YYEKEE (reference sequence). V lost 0 bases, J lost 7 bases, and 7 bases stayed unmatched. CDR3 sequence reads: CASSLERGTREQYF. DNA for the CDR3: TGTGCCAGCAGCTTGGAGCGGGGTACAAGAGAGCAGTACTTC.

This clonotype came up many times. The CDR3 protein is CASSHNDEQFF. In DNA, the CDR3 is TGTGCCAGCAGCCATAACGATGAGCAGTTCTTC. The chain uses TRBV16 and TRBJ2-1; D gene unclear. The CDR3 is 11 residues long. Between the trimmed V and J ends, which lost 3 bases and 8 bases, there was a span of 5 bases. In germline, CDR1 is KGHSY, CDR2 FQNENV.

This clonotype has a handful of counts. The V call is TRBV7-9, the J call TRBJ1-1; D may be TRBD1 (6 bases). The CDR3 extends over 15 amino acids. The germline CDR1 and CDR2 sequences are SEHNR and FQNEAQ (reference sequence). Trimming shortened V by 1 base and J by 3 bases, and 12 bases separated the two germline ends. The CDR3 DNA is TGTGCCAGCAGCTTAGGTACAGGGAAGGACACTGAAGCTTTCTTT. Translating gives CASSLGTGKDTEAFF.

This clonotype has a handful of counts. V and J are TRBV13 and TRBJ2-3, with D tentatively TRBD2 (6 bases). V lost 5 bases to trimming and J lost 0 bases, with 15 bases between them. The CDR3 is made up of 16 amino acids. Germline V lookup: CDR1 PRHDT, CDR2 FYEKMQ (reference sequence). As DNA, the CDR3 is TGTGCCAGCAGCCCAAACCGGGACTTAAGCACAGATACGCAGTATTTT. It translates to CASSPNRDLSTDTQYF.

The chain uses TRBV20-1 and TRBJ1-1, with no clear D. CDR3 length: 10 amino acids. CDR1 and CDR2 from the germline V gene are DFQATT and SNEGSKA (reference sequence). V lost 7 bases to trimming and J lost 1 base, with 4 bases between them. The CDR3 bases are TGCAGTGTTCGGAACACTGAAGCTTTCTTT. It yields the protein CSVRNTEAFF.

There are a few counts of this clonotype. The gene calls are TRBV12-3 or TRBV12-4 and TRBJ2-1; perhaps TRBD2 as D (6 bases). The V end was cut by 5 bases, the J end by 8 bases, with 22 bases between. This CDR3 contains 16 residues. The CDR3 coding sequence is TGTGCCAGCAGTACGCGCTCTAGCGTCTCCCCACATGAGCAGTTCTTC. Protein sequence: CASSTRSSVSPHEQFF.

This clonotype was picked up many times. The chain couples TRBV6-2 or TRBV6-3 to TRBJ1-1; tentative D call: TRBD1 (6 bases). V was trimmed by 2 bases and J by 5 bases, leaving 9 bases between them. The CDR3 covers 13 residues. Germline values: CDR1 MNHEY, CDR2 SVGEGT. The CDR3 DNA reads TGTGCCAGCAGTTACGGGCAGGGGACTGAAGCTTTCTTT. Translating gives CASSYGQGTEAFF.

This clonotype has at least ten counts. The J gene is TRBJ2-1, the V gene TRBV5-1; TRBD1 aligns across 8 bases. The length of the CDR3 is 16 residues. The J segment lost 7 bases and the V segment lost 0 bases, leaving 9 bases of the junction unmatched. Germline V gene sequence: CDR1 SGHRS, CDR2 YFSETQ. CDR3 protein: CASSLVTGVSLNEQFF. DNA for the CDR3: TGCGCCAGCAGCTTGGTGACAGGGGTATCTCTAAATGAGCAGTTCTTC.

This clonotype was seen ten or more times. The CDR3 is CASSYIALNYGYTF. The CDR3, as DNA: TGTGCCAGCAGTTACATTGCCCTTAACTATGGCTACACCTTC. V and J are TRBV6-5 and TRBJ1-2, with no clear D. Germline V lookup: CDR1 MNHEY, CDR2 SVGAGI. The CDR3 consists of 14 residues. Trimming took 2 bases from V and 1 from J, leaving 8 bases between them.

The chain joins TRBV19 to TRBJ2-1; 7 bases are a match to TRBD2. This CDR3 has 13 residues. Per germline, CDR1 LNHDA and CDR2 SQIVND (reference sequence). The J segment lost 6 bases and the V segment lost 8 bases, leaving 7 bases of the junction unmatched. In nucleotides, the CDR3 is TGTGCCAGTTCGCGGGGGACTGGCAATGAGCAGTTCTTC. This encodes CASSRGTGNEQFF.

This clonotype was seen a handful of times. The chain is built from TRBV27 and TRBJ2-7; D is possibly TRBD2 (7 bases). Germline V gene lookup returns CDR1 MNHEY and CDR2 SMNVEV (reference sequence). Trimming cost V 4 bases and J 2 bases, with 15 bases left between them. This CDR3 is built from 15 residues. The DNA for the CDR3 is TGTGCCAGCAGTTGGGTCGGGGGGCGTACCTACGAGCAGTACTTC. This gives the protein CASSWVGGRTYEQYF.

This clonotype has ten or more counts. The chain recombines TRBV12-3 or TRBV12-4 with TRBJ2-1, with D possibly matching TRBD1 (5 bases). V gave up 6 bases and J gave up 6 bases, with 9 bases separating them. The CDR3 loop spans 12 amino acids. DNA of the CDR3: TGTGCCAGCAGAATGGGGCTCAATGAGCAGTTCTTC. Translating gives CASRMGLNEQFF.

This clonotype was found a few times. The chain couples TRBV10-2 to TRBJ2-7, with 15 bases aligning to TRBD2. The germline V gene encodes CDR1 WSHSY and CDR2 SAAADI. V gave up 5 bases and J gave up 6 bases; unmatched junction bases: 11. The CDR3 loop spans 17 amino acids. The CDR3 DNA reads as TGCGCCAGCAGTATTGGACTAGCGGGAGGGCCGACGGTCGAGCAGTACTTC. Amino acids: CASSIGLAGGPTVEQYF.

This rearrangement joins TRBV4-3 to TRBJ2-7; no reliable D call. The CDR3 runs 15 residues. With 1 base removed from V and 2 bases from J, the gap between germline ends came to 12 bases. Germline CDR1 and CDR2: LGHNA and YSLEER. CDR3 region: CASSQGAILPYEQYF. For the CDR3, the DNA is TGCGCCAGCAGCCAAGGGGCTATACTCCCCTACGAGCAGTACTTC.

This clonotype came up many times. The J gene is TRBJ2-5, the V gene TRBV20-1; 10 positions agree with TRBD2. V dropped 3 bases and J dropped 4; count of bases not matched to a gene: 11. Per the germline V gene, CDR1 is DFQATT and CDR2 is SNEGSKA (reference sequence). The CDR3 is 16 residues long. CDR3 nucleotides: TGCAGTGCTAGGGGGCAAACTAGCGGGGACTCAGAGACCCAGTACTTC. Protein sequence: CSARGQTSGDSETQYF.

The chain carries TRBV5-6 and TRBJ2-5; D is ambiguous. V lost 0 bases and J lost 7, with 7 bases in between. This CDR3 spans 12 amino acids. CDR1 is SGHDT and CDR2 is YYEEEE in the germline V gene. The CDR3 region is CASSLGGGTQYF. The CDR3 nucleotides read TGTGCCAGCAGCTTGGGGGGTGGGACCCAGTACTTC.

This clonotype was picked up a small number of times. The chain combines TRBV9 with TRBJ1-1; 8 bases match TRBD1. With V trimmed by 4 bases and J by 4 bases, 12 bases remained unmatched. Germline loops: CDR1 SGDLS, CDR2 YYNGEE. There are 16 residues in the CDR3. CDR3 protein: CASSSGTGSLTTEAFF. As DNA, the CDR3 is TGTGCCAGCAGCAGCGGGACAGGTTCCTTGACCACTGAAGCTTTCTTT.

This clonotype was seen a handful of times. This chain joins TRBV4-1 and TRBJ2-1; D unclear. CDR1 MGHRA and CDR2 YSYEKL come from the germline V gene. V was cut by 0 bases and J by 7 bases, with 16 bases left in between. This CDR3 has 16 residues. The CDR3 region is CASSQDPRQGLNEQFF. In DNA form, the CDR3 reads TGCGCCAGCAGCCAAGATCCGCGTCAAGGTTTGAATGAGCAGTTCTTC.

This chain uses TRBV20-1 with TRBJ2-5; D not certain. Germline V lookup: CDR1 DFQATT, CDR2 SNEGSKA (reference sequence). CDR3 length: 14 residues. Trimming took 0 bases from V and 5 from J, leaving 13 bases between them. CDR3 loop: CSARDYREGETQYF. CDR3 sequence (DNA): TGCAGTGCTAGAGATTATAGGGAAGGGGAGACCCAGTACTTC.

This clonotype was seen a single time. It may be a read error: a sequence one base away is much more abundant. The chain recombines TRBV15 with TRBJ1-2; D is uncertain. CDR3 length equals 13 residues. V shed 3 bases and J shed 7 bases, with 12 bases lying between them. Germline-derived CDR1 and CDR2 are LNHNV and YYDKDF (reference sequence). The CDR3, as DNA: TGTGCCACCAGCAGTGATGGGATGCTTGGCTACACCTTC. It encodes CATSSDGMLGYTF.

In its sample, this clonotype was seen a few times. V and J are TRBV7-9 and TRBJ2-1; D remains unclear. Germline CDR1 SEHNR, CDR2 FQNEAQ (reference sequence). The CDR3 contains 13 residues. The V gene lost 5 bases and the J gene lost 7 bases, with 12 bases spanning the gap. The CDR3 loop reads CASSPEVENEQFF. Written as DNA, the CDR3 is TGTGCCAGCAGCCCCGAGGTCGAGAATGAGCAGTTCTTC.

The gene calls are TRBV4-3 and TRBJ1-6; a possible D gene is TRBD1 (5 bases). Germline assignment: CDR1 LGHNA and CDR2 YSLEER. This CDR3 spans 15 amino acids. Trimming left V 0 bases short and J 9 bases short, with 12 bases between. The CDR3 region is CASSQDDGASSPLHF. The CDR3 region has the DNA TGCGCCAGCAGCCAAGATGACGGGGCGAGTTCACCCCTCCACTTT.

The chain carries TRBV9 and TRBJ2-7, with D possibly matching TRBD1 (6 bases). V was shortened by 4 bases and J by 3 bases, with 14 bases between the two germline ends. Germline V CDR1 and CDR2: SGDLS, YYNGEE. CDR3 size: 14 residues. The CDR3 reads CASSPRTDVYEQYF. Here the CDR3 DNA reads TGTGCCAGCAGCCCCCGGACAGACGTCTACGAGCAGTACTTC. The full variable domain, rest sourced from reference TRBV9 and TRBJ2-7, is DSGVTQTPKHLITATGQRVTLRCSPRSGDLSVYWYQQSLDQGLQFLIQYYNGEERAKGNILERFSAQQFPDLHSELNLSSLELGDSALYFCASSPRTDVYEQYFGPGTRLTVT.

J is TRBJ2-5 and V is TRBV5-4; unclear D gene. Germline V CDR1 and CDR2: SGHNT, YYREEE (reference sequence). The V and J ends lost 1 base and 2 bases respectively, with 12 bases between them. CDR3 length: 15 amino acids. The CDR3 coding sequence is TGTGCCAGCAGCTTGCCAGGAACCCAACAAGAGACCCAGTACTTC. It translates to CASSLPGTQQETQYF.